The rows below give T cell receptor beta chains drawn from one sample of a study of T cells after yellow fever vaccination. TCRdb redid the calling of the 5' RACE reads with MiXCR, one entry per CDR3 protein. The table includes 200,000 to 250,000 distinct CDR3 sequences, 2.5% to 3.5% detected once. The specimen was CD4+ T cells sorted from PBMCs, collected 10 days after the yellow fever booster vaccination. The receptors were sampled from a man aged 18-30 years who received the YFV17D yellow fever vaccine. Each CDR3 is given with its conserved first and last residue. A D gene is named only where the DNA matches it firmly. The size entry is marked missing in some rows and otherwise reads once, few, many or a size class.

CDR3aa	CDR3nt	v_gene	j_gene	abundance	d_gene
CSASKGRSYEQYF	TGCAGTGCTAGTAAGGGGCGCTCCTACGAGCAGTACTTC	TRBV20-1	TRBJ2-7	many	.
CSAMDRGRLGELFF	TGCAGTGCCATGGACAGGGGGCGATTGGGGGAGCTGTTTTTT	TRBV20-1	TRBJ2-2	many	TRBD1
CASSSTGGTYEQYF	TGTGCCAGCAGTTCGACAGGGGGGACCTACGAGCAGTACTTC	TRBV27	TRBJ2-7	.	TRBD1
CSARQQGNTGELFF	TGCAGTGCTAGACAGCAGGGGAACACCGGGGAGCTGTTTTTT	TRBV20-1	TRBJ2-2	.	.
CASTSGVYEQYF	TGTGCCAGCACCTCCGGTGTGTACGAGCAGTACTTC	TRBV6-6	TRBJ2-7	.	.
CASSPARNSPLHF	TGTGCCAGCAGCCCGGCGCGGAATTCACCCCTCCACTTT	TRBV2	TRBJ1-6	few	.
CASTGLSPFF	TGTGCCAGCACGGGCCTAAGTCCGTTTTTT	TRBV7-9	TRBJ1-4	many	.
CASSPGTSGGAYETQYF	TGTGCCAGCAGCCCCGGGACTAGCGGGGGGGCCTATGAGACCCAGTACTTC	TRBV5-4	TRBJ2-5	.	TRBD2
CASSLGTANPYGYTF	TGTGCCAGCAGCTTAGGGACAGCTAATCCCTATGGCTACACCTTC	TRBV7-9	TRBJ1-2	many	.
CASSGRYSNQPQHF	TGTGCCAGCAGCGGACGGTATAGCAATCAGCCCCAGCATTTT	TRBV7-2	TRBJ1-5	many	.
CASLRRSASDGYTF	TGTGCCAGCCTACGGCGGTCCGCCTCTGATGGCTACACCTTC	TRBV6-5	TRBJ1-2	.	.
CASSYIPGGTQYF	TGTGCCAGCAGTTACATTCCCGGGGGGACGCAGTATTTT	TRBV6-2/TRBV6-3	TRBJ2-3	few	TRBD2
CASSESPGRENTEAFF	TGTGCCAGCAGTGAATCTCCGGGCCGGGAGAACACTGAAGCTTTCTTT	TRBV25-1	TRBJ1-1	.	.
CASSSHIQTGTKNTEAFF	TGTGCCAGCAGCTCCCATATACAAACCGGGACAAAGAACACTGAAGCTTTCTTT	TRBV5-5	TRBJ1-1	many	.
CASGPLAASYNEQFF	TGTGCTAGTGGGCCCTTAGCGGCCTCCTACAATGAGCAGTTCTTC	TRBV12-5	TRBJ2-1	.	.
CASSLTSRETQYF	TGCGCCAGCAGCCTAACTAGTCGGGAGACCCAGTACTTC	TRBV4-3	TRBJ2-5	many	.
CASGLGNGLIDQPQHF	TGTGCCAGCGGGTTGGGAAATGGGCTCATAGATCAGCCCCAGCATTTT	TRBV7-8	TRBJ1-5	many	.
CASSQHLAGGGEQFF	TGTGCCAGCAGCCAGCATCTAGCGGGGGGCGGTGAGCAGTTCTTC	TRBV3-1	TRBJ2-1	few	TRBD2
CASSVDGRVDTIYF	TGTGCCAGCAGCGTAGACGGCAGGGTGGACACCATATATTTT	TRBV9	TRBJ1-3	.	.
CSASNLLQETQYF	TGCAGTGCTAGCAACTTGCTACAAGAGACCCAGTACTTC	TRBV20-1	TRBJ2-5	.	.
CASSFQIRTDTQYF	TGTGCCAGCAGTTTCCAAATAAGGACAGATACGCAGTATTTT	TRBV28	TRBJ2-3	few	.
CASRKLFGGPSSYNEQFF	TGTGCCAGCAGAAAGTTGTTTGGGGGACCCAGCTCCTACAATGAGCAGTTCTTC	TRBV5-5	TRBJ2-1	.	.